This T cell receptor (beta chain) was documented in a study of shared clonotypes between healthy human individuals. TCRdb's table, derived via immunoSEQ multiplex PCR, lists solely in-frame clones and lacks some. The repertoire has 2.5 million or so clones, around 94% of them found once; the top ten carry 0.14%. The investigators split CD4+ cells into a CD45RA+ naive subset and a CD45RA-negative memory subset. V lost 3 bases and J 5 bases, leaving 14 bases between the germline ends. The CDR3 loop spans 14 amino acids. Germline V gives CDR1 SEHNR, CDR2 FQNEAQ (reference sequence). The sample consisted of naive CD4+ T cells sorted from blood. As for subset: CD45RA+ positively selected. The chain joins TRBV7-9 to TRBJ2-7; D tentatively fits TRBD1 or TRBD2 (5 bases each). This TCR derives from a man younger than 30 in good health. The CDR3, as DNA: TGTGCCAGCAGCTTCTCCAGGGTGGAGGACGAGCAGTACTTC. As protein: CASSFSRVEDEQYF.